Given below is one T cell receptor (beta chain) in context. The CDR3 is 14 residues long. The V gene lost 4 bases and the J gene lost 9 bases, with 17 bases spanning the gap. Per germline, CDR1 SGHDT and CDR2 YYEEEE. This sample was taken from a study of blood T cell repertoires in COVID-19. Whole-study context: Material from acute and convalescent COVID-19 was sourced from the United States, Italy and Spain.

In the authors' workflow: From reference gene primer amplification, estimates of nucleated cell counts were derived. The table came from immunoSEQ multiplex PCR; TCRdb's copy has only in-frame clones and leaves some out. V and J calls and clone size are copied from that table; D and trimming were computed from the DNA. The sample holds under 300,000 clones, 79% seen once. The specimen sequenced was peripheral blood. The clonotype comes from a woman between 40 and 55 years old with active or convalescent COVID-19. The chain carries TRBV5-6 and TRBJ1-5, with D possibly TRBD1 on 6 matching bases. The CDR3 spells CASSEKQGRRPQHF. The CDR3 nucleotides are TGTGCCAGCAGCGAAAAACAGGGCCGGCGGCCCCAGCATTTT.